This T cell receptor beta chain was sequenced in a study of cytomegalovirus exposure and HLA in healthy donors. Across the whole study: Some 85 million unique TCRs, all from HLA-typed donors, were included in an early release of the data. Study conclusions and caveats: According to the study, some 160 TCR beta chains were cytomegalovirus-associated. Follow-up analysis later connected one missense variant in DCLRE1C with trimming of TCR beta V- and J-genes. Rates of TCR association differed by HLA locus in a later analysis, with DRB1 highest and HLA-C lowest.

60 Vbeta and 13 Jbeta primers were used in PCR. Profiling relied on immunoSEQ multiplex PCR, and the TCRdb table lists in-frame clones only, not all of them. The sample lists some 130,000 clones, roughly four fifths occurring once. The CDR3 sequence is 15 residues long. V lost 4 bases, J lost 1 base, and 15 bases lay in between. Germline V gene data show CDR1 as SGDLS and CDR2 as YYNGEE. This clone was detected a few times. Its antigen is unknown. The source of this sequence is a male donor in good health and CMV-seronegative. The sample comprised PBMCs. The chain is built from TRBV9 and TRBJ2-7, with D tentatively TRBD1 (5 bases). CDR3 in amino acids: CASSTGHLLSYEQYF. CDR3 nucleotide sequence: TGTGCCAGCAGCACTGGACACCTCCTTTCCTACGAGCAGTACTTC.